This T cell receptor beta chain was captured by sequencing in a study of blood T cell repertoires in COVID-19. Germline CDR1 SGHRS, CDR2 YFSETQ. Trimming cost V 2 bases and J 3 bases, with 2 bases left between them. The CDR3 totals 11 residues. Cohort 3 recovered donors had two negative PCRs, clearance, or symptom resolution. The protocol was immunoSEQ multiplex PCR, while the TCRdb copy is restricted to in-frame clones and leaves out a portion. The profile shows approximately 470,000 clones, around 87% of them singletons. This TCR derives from a woman between 18 and 30 years old who had recovered from COVID-19. Sequencing was carried out using PBMCs or T cells enriched from blood (not recorded which). The V and J genes are TRBV5-1 and TRBJ1-2; D not resolved. CDR3 sequence: CASSFDYGYTF. CDR3 bases: TGCGCCAGCAGCTTCGACTATGGCTACACCTTC. The variable domain in full, completed from reference TRBV5-1 and TRBJ1-2, reads KAGVTQTPRYLIKTRGQQVTLSCSPISGHRSVSWYQQTPGQGLQFLFEYFSETQRNKGNFPGRFSGRQFSNSRSEMNVSTLELGDSALYLCASSFDYGYTFGSGTRLTVV.